Shown below are 24 T cell receptor beta chains from a single sample sequenced in a study of blood T cell repertoires in COVID-19. TCRdb keeps only in-frame clones here, not all; method: immunoSEQ multiplex PCR. The table includes hundreds of thousands of clones, around 89% detected once. Sequencing was done on a sample of PBMCs or T cells enriched from blood (not recorded which). Receptors were obtained from a woman aged 18-35 years with acute COVID-19.

This clone showed up just once. The CDR3 sequence is CASSQEWAGTYEQYF. The CDR3 DNA sequence: TGCGCCAGCAGCCAAGAATGGGCGGGAACCTACGAGCAGTACTTC. The genes are TRBV4-1 and TRBJ2-7; TRBD2 is a possible D gene (6 bases). V was clipped by 0 bases and J by 2 bases, with 11 bases between them. The CDR3 covers 15 residues. Germline values: CDR1 MGHRA, CDR2 YSYEKL.

The V call is TRBV7-2, the J call TRBJ1-2; D is perhaps TRBD1 (6 bases). V shed 3 bases and J shed 3 bases, with 11 bases lying between them. In germline, CDR1 is SGHTA, CDR2 FQGNSA. This CDR3 has 14 amino acids. For the CDR3, the DNA is TGTGCCAGCAGCTTCCTACAGGGATACTATGGCTACACCTTC. It translates to CASSFLQGYYGYTF.

This chain joins TRBV5-5 and TRBJ1-5; weak D call: TRBD1 (5 bases). The CDR3 spans 15 residues. Germline lookup yields CDR1 SGHKS and CDR2 YYEKEE (reference sequence). V was clipped by 4 bases and J by 7 bases, with 18 bases between them. CDR3 region: CASSPFQGFWQPQHF. The CDR3 bases are TGTGCCAGCAGCCCCTTTCAGGGATTTTGGCAGCCCCAGCATTTT.

J is TRBJ1-5 and V is TRBV2; D is unresolved. The ends were cut back, 2 bases at V and 6 bases at J, with 8 bases in the middle. The germline CDR1 and CDR2 sequences are SNHLY and FYNNEI. The length of the CDR3 is 13 residues. CDR3 DNA sequence: TGTGCCAGCAGTGAATGGGAGGGTCAGCCCCAGCATTTT. Amino acid sequence: CASSEWEGQPQHF. The full variable domain, rest sourced from reference TRBV2 and TRBJ1-5, is EPEVTQTPSHQVTQMGQEVILRCVPISNHLYFYWYRQILGQKVEFLVSFYNNEISEKSEIFDDQFSVERPDGSNFTLKIRSTKLEDSAMYFCASSEWEGQPQHFGDGTRLSIL.

The V call is TRBV7-8, the J call TRBJ2-3; 9 nucleotides line up with TRBD2. CDR1 is SGHVS, CDR2 FQNEAQ, per germline. V was pared by 0 bases and J by 8 bases, with 0 bases of the junction left unmatched. The CDR3 is made up of 13 amino acids. The CDR3 reads CASSLARGGTQYF. The CDR3 DNA reads as TGTGCCAGCAGCTTAGCGCGGGGGGGTACGCAGTATTTT.

V is TRBV7-9 and J is TRBJ2-7; TRBD2 might be the D (6 bases). The V end lost 5 bases, the J end lost 4 bases, and 21 bases lay between the germline ends. Germline CDR1 SEHNR, CDR2 FQNEAQ (reference sequence). This CDR3 is 16 amino acids long. CDR3 DNA sequence: TGTGCCAGCAGCCCCAAAAACAGCCTAGCGAATTACGAGCAGTACTTC. Residues: CASSPKNSLANYEQYF.

This clone was detected a few times. This chain joins TRBV18 and TRBJ1-6; D is unresolved. CDR3 length: 13 residues. Germline assignment: CDR1 KGHSH and CDR2 LQKENI. Trimming stripped 3 bases from V and 5 bases from J, with 5 bases between. The CDR3 loop reads CASSPQDNSPLHF. The CDR3 region has the DNA TGTGCCAGCTCACCGCAGGATAATTCACCCCTCCACTTT. Together with reference TRBV18 and TRBJ1-6, the CDR3 gives the full variable domain: NAGVMQNPRHLVRRRGQEARLRCSPMKGHSHVYWYRQLPEEGLKFMVYLQKENIIDESGMPKERFSAEFPKEGPSILRIQQVVRGDSAAYFCASSPQDNSPLHFGNGTRLTVT.

This chain connects TRBV27 to TRBJ2-7, with D unclear. The CDR3 totals 13 residues. The V gene's germline CDR1 is MNHEY and CDR2 SMNVEV (reference sequence). Trimming removed 8 bases from V and 0 bases from J, with 11 bases in between. CDR3 amino acids: CASRDTSSYEQYF. The CDR3 nucleotides read TGTGCCAGCCGAGACACGAGCTCCTACGAGCAGTACTTC.

The CDR3 region has the DNA TGCGCCAGCAGCCACAAGGGACTAGGGGCCAATGAGCAGTTCTTC. It encodes CASSHKGLGANEQFF. This sequence joins TRBV4-3 and TRBJ2-1; 8 bases are shared with TRBD2. V lost 3 bases to trimming and J lost 6 bases; unmatched junction nucleotides: 7. The germline V gene has CDR1 LGHNA and CDR2 YSLEER. The CDR3 length is 15 residues.

The rearrangement joins TRBV27 to TRBJ2-2; 8 nucleotides align to TRBD1. Germline lookup yields CDR1 MNHEY and CDR2 SMNVEV (reference sequence). CDR3 length: 17 residues. The V segment lost 1 base and the J segment 5 bases; nucleotides outside the gene matches: 9. The CDR3 coding sequence is TGTGCCAGCAGTTTATTGTGGACAGGGAAAGGGACCGGGGAGCTGTTTTTT. Translating it yields CASSLLWTGKGTGELFF.

Comment on this clone: The same CDR3 arises from other DNA sequences in this sample as well. The chain carries TRBV28 and TRBJ2-7; 7 bases are a match to TRBD1. The V segment lost 6 bases and the J segment 4 bases; nucleotides outside the gene matches: 0. This CDR3 is built from 11 residues. The germline V gene encodes CDR1 MDHEN and CDR2 SYDVKM. The CDR3 sequence: CASSRGYEQYF. CDR3 in DNA: TGTGCCAGCAGCAGGGGGTACGAGCAGTACTTC.

The rearrangement links TRBV4-2 to TRBJ2-1; possibly TRBD2 for D (5 bases). V shed 4 bases and J shed 1 base, with 11 bases lying between them. Germline V gene sequence: CDR1 LGHNA, CDR2 YNFKEQ. CDR3 length: 15 amino acids. The CDR3 coding sequence is TGTGCCAGCAGCCCGGTTAGCGTATCCTACAATGAGCAGTTCTTC. Amino acid sequence: CASSPVSVSYNEQFF.

The chain recombines TRBV18 with TRBJ2-7, with a weak D call TRBD1 (6 bases). The CDR3 spans 15 residues. The germline V gene has CDR1 KGHSH and CDR2 LQKENI. V shed 0 bases and J shed 2 bases, with 11 bases lying between them. The CDR3 sequence: CASSPPGAQAYEQYF. DNA for the CDR3: TGTGCCAGCTCACCACCGGGGGCCCAAGCCTACGAGCAGTACTTC.

This clone appeared a single time. The V gene is TRBV27, the J gene TRBJ1-6; D is ambiguous. Germline CDR1 and CDR2: MNHEY and SMNVEV (reference sequence). The CDR3 is 14 amino acids. With 10 bases removed from V and 2 bases from J, the gap between germline ends came to 12 bases. The CDR3 reads CATFSRPYNSPLHF. DNA for the CDR3: TGTGCCACCTTCTCCAGGCCCTATAATTCACCCCTCCACTTT.

This chain joins TRBV5-4 and TRBJ2-3; 9 bases are a match to TRBD2. Germline CDR1 SGHNT, CDR2 YYREEE (reference sequence). The trim removed 4 bases at V and 1 base at J, leaving 10 bases unmatched. The CDR3 has 17 amino acids. In DNA, the CDR3 is TGTGCCAGCAGCCCCTCCTTGCGGGAGGGGGGCACAGATACGCAGTATTTT. Protein sequence: CASSPSLREGGTDTQYF.

The chain carries TRBV13 and TRBJ2-7; TRBD2 aligns across 8 bases. Trimming at V came to 10 bases and at J to 9 bases, leaving 2 bases not matched to a gene. Germline CDR1 reads PRHDT; CDR2 reads FYEKMQ (reference sequence). This CDR3 has 9 amino acids. The CDR3, as DNA: TGTGCCACCGGGGGGGCGCAGTACTTC. This encodes CATGGAQYF.

The chain joins TRBV5-8 to TRBJ1-5; D ambiguous. The CDR3 covers 15 residues. The germline gives CDR1 SGHTS, CDR2 YDEGEE. Trimming shortened V by 4 bases and J by 5 bases, and 16 bases separated the two germline ends. CDR3 sequence: CASSLKRVSHQPQHF. CDR3 in DNA: TGTGCCAGCAGCCTGAAACGGGTGTCCCATCAGCCCCAGCATTTT.

V gene TRBV3-1 (or the pseudogene TRBV3-2) combines with J gene TRBJ1-2; D remains ambiguous. This CDR3 region has 12 residues. CDR1 and CDR2 from the germline V gene are LGHDT and YNNKEL (reference sequence). V lost 5 bases to trimming and J lost 8 bases, with 12 bases between them. The CDR3 sequence is CASSFPSGGYTF. The CDR3 DNA sequence: TGTGCCAGCAGCTTCCCCTCGGGAGGCTACACCTTC.

The CDR3, as DNA: TGTGCCAGCAGTGCCAGGGATAGTTCACCCCTCCACTTT. It encodes CASSARDSSPLHF. The chain is built from TRBV2 and TRBJ1-6, with TRBD1 as a possible D gene (5 bases). CDR1 is SNHLY and CDR2 is FYNNEI in the germline V gene. V lost 4 bases and J lost 9, with 10 bases in between. The CDR3 length is 13 residues.

The chain recombines TRBV12-3 or TRBV12-4 with TRBJ1-2; 10 bases match TRBD1. The CDR3 has 13 amino acids. After removal of 6 bases from V and 8 bases from J, the junction contained 6 bases not matched to a gene. CDR3 nucleotide sequence: TGTGCCAGCAGCTCTGGACAGGGGGGAGGCTACACCTTC. The encoded protein is CASSSGQGGGYTF.

The chain employs TRBV6-5 and TRBJ2-2; D is unclear. Trimming removed 3 bases at V and 4 bases at J, with 9 bases between. From germline, CDR1 is MNHEY and CDR2 SVGAGI. The CDR3 has 14 amino acids. DNA for the CDR3: TGTGCCAGCAGTTATGGGCCCGGCACCGGGGAGCTGTTTTTT. Its translation: CASSYGPGTGELFF.

The chain employs TRBV5-5 and TRBJ2-1, with 7 positions matching TRBD1. The V gene's germline CDR1 is SGHKS and CDR2 YYEKEE (reference sequence). This CDR3 spans 14 amino acids. V was clipped by 2 bases and J by 3 bases; unmatched bases: 2. CDR3 sequence reads: CASSFRQGYNEQFF. Written as DNA, the CDR3 is TGTGCCAGCAGCTTTAGACAGGGCTACAATGAGCAGTTCTTC.

The chain recombines TRBV5-1 with TRBJ2-7, with D possibly TRBD1 on 6 matching bases. Trimming took 1 base from V and 5 from J, leaving 7 bases between them. Germline assignment: CDR1 SGHRS and CDR2 YFSETQ. This CDR3 comprises 12 residues. CDR3 sequence reads: CASSLPGDEQYF. In DNA, the CDR3 is TGCGCCAGCAGCTTGCCAGGGGACGAGCAGTACTTC.

This chain joins TRBV29-1 and TRBJ2-7; TRBD1 matches at 9 bases. The CDR3 runs to 13 residues. V lost 7 bases, J lost 4 bases, and 8 bases stayed unmatched. The germline CDR1 and CDR2 sequences are SQVTM and ANQGSEA. The CDR3 loop is CSALQGASYEQYF. The CDR3 nucleotides read TGCAGCGCCCTACAGGGGGCCTCATACGAGCAGTACTTC.